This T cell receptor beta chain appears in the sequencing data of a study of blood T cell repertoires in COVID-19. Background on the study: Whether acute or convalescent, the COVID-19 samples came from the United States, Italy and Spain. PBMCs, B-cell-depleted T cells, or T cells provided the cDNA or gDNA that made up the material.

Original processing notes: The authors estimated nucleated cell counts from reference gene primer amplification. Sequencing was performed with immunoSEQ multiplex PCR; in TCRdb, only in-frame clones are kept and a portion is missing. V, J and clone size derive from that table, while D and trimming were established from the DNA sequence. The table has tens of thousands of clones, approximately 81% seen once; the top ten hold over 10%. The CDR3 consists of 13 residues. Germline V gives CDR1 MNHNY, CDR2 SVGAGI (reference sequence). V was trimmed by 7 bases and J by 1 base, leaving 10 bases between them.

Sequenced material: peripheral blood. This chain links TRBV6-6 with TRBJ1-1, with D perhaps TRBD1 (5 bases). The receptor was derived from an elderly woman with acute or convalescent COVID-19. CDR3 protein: CASTRQKNTEAFF. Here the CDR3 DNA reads TGTGCCAGCACCCGACAGAAGAACACTGAAGCTTTCTTT.